Given below is one T cell receptor (beta chain) in context. Antigen: not known. Using immunoSEQ multiplex PCR, the repertoire was profiled, and TCRdb retains in-frame clones only, with some absent. The repertoire consists of fewer than 120,000 clones, with approximately 89% occurring once and the leading ten covering 1.5% to 2%. The data were obtained in a study of cytomegalovirus exposure and HLA in healthy donors. Study-level background: The roughly 120 validation repertoires used the same platform as the roughly 700 first-cohort repertoires (as reported by a later analysis).

This CDR3 is built from 13 residues. Germline-derived CDR1 and CDR2 are SGHDN and FVKESK. The V end lost 0 bases, the J end lost 0 bases, and 2 bases lay between the germline ends. Study observations and caveats: Cytomegalovirus association was listed for roughly 160 TCR beta chains.

Source material: PBMCs. V and J are TRBV14 and TRBJ1-1; D ambiguous. The clonotype originates from a woman younger than 30 in good health and CMV-seronegative. The DNA of the CDR3 is TGTGCCAGCAGCCAAGACATGAACACTGAAGCTTTCTTT. Its translation: CASSQDMNTEAFF.